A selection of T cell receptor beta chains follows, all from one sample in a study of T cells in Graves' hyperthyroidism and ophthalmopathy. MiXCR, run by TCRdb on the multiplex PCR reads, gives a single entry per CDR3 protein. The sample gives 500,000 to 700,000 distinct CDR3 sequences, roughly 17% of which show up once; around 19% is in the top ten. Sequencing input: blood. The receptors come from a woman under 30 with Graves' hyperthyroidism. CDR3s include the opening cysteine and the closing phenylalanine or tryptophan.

CDR3 protein: CASSLGQASSYEQYF
J gene: TRBJ2-7
V gene: TRBV13

CDR3 protein: CAWGPRTVETQYF
J gene: TRBJ2-5
V gene: TRBV30

CDR3 protein: CASSGTIREETQYF
J gene: TRBJ2-5
V gene: TRBV28

CDR3 protein: CASSQVQGTGELFF
J gene: TRBJ2-2
V gene: TRBV3-1

CDR3 protein: CASSVGQGDYGYTF
J gene: TRBJ1-2
V gene: TRBV12-3/TRBV12-4

CDR3 protein: CASSFSVLAKNIQYF
J gene: TRBJ2-4
V gene: TRBV7-9

CDR3 protein: CSAEPGSEGYEQYF
J gene: TRBJ2-7
V gene: TRBV20-1

CDR3 protein: CSARPGLAGETEQFF
J gene: TRBJ2-1
V gene: TRBV20-1

CDR3 protein: CASSSGGAVAGELFF
J gene: TRBJ2-2
V gene: TRBV12-3/TRBV12-4

CDR3 protein: CASSEPVTRGYTF
J gene: TRBJ1-2
V gene: TRBV6-4

CDR3 protein: CASSYDREIEAFF
J gene: TRBJ1-1
V gene: TRBV11-1

CDR3 protein: CASGLVLQEQFF
J gene: TRBJ2-1
V gene: TRBV12-5

CDR3 protein: CASSRRQGRTGELFF
J gene: TRBJ2-2
V gene: TRBV28

CDR3 protein: CASSGDRISGNTIYF
J gene: TRBJ1-3
V gene: TRBV2

CDR3 protein: CASSPDAGRQFF
J gene: TRBJ2-1
V gene: TRBV2